This T cell receptor beta chain was sequenced for a study of graft-versus-host responses after intestinal transplantation. The wider study: Each of the recipients got a multivisceral, liver-intestinal, or isolated intestinal transplant.

The repertoire was sequenced with immunoSEQ multiplex PCR; TCRdb's copy has only in-frame clones and lacks some. The sample holds approximately 80,000 clones, about 88% seen once. Study-level results: Recipient marrow showed GvH clones, some seen first in ileum or blood. Across patients carrying graft-donor T cell macrochimerism, allografts held high graft-versus-host to host-versus-graft clonal ratios.

Of note for this clone: No antigen is known for it.

V dropped 0 bases and J dropped 0 bases, with 11 bases sitting between them. This CDR3 comprises 16 residues. Germline assignment: CDR1 MNHNY and CDR2 SVGAGI (reference sequence). The chain recombines TRBV6-6 with TRBJ1-1; D perhaps matches TRBD1 (5 bases). The sequencing here drew on unstimulated CD4+ T cells sorted from spleen or lymph node cells, taken before intestinal transplant. This sequence was found in a human donor who received an intestinal transplant. The CDR3 here is CASSYSHGGLNTEAFF. CDR3 sequence (DNA): TGTGCCAGCAGTTACTCTCACGGGGGACTGAACACTGAAGCTTTCTTT.